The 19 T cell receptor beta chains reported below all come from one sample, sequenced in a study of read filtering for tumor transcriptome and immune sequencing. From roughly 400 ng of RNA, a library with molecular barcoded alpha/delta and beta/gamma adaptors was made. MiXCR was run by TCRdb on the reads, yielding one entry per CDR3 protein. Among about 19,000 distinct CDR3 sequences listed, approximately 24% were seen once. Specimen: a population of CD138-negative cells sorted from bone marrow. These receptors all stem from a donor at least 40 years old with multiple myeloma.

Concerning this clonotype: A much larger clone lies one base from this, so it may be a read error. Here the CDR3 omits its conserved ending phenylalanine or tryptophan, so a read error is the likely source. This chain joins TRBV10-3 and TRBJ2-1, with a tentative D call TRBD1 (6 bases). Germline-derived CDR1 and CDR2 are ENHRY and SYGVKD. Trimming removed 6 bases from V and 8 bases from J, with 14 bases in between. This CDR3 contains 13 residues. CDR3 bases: TGTGCCATCAGGGGGGACAAAATGGATGAGCAGTTCATC. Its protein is CAIRGDKMDEQFI.

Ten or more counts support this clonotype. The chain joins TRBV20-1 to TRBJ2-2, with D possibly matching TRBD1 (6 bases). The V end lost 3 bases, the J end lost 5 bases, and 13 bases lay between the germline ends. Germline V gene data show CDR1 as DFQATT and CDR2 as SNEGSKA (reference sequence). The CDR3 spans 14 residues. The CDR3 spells CSASLDSGTGELFF. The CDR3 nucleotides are TGCAGTGCTAGTCTGGACAGTGGGACCGGGGAGCTGTTTTTT.

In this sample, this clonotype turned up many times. The DNA for the CDR3 is TGTGCCAGCAGCTGGACAGTGAACACTGAAGCTTTCTTT. Its protein product is CASSWTVNTEAFF. The chain is built from TRBV5-8 and TRBJ1-1; D might be TRBD1 (6 bases). Germline loops: CDR1 SGHTS, CDR2 YDEGEE. Trimming cost V 3 bases and J 0 bases, with 6 bases left between them. The CDR3 is 13 residues long.

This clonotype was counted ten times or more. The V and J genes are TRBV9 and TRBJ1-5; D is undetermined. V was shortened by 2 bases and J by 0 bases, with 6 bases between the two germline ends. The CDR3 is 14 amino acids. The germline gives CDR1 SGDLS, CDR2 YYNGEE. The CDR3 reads CASSVGVSNQPQHF. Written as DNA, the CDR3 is TGTGCCAGCAGCGTTGGAGTTAGCAATCAGCCCCAGCATTTT.

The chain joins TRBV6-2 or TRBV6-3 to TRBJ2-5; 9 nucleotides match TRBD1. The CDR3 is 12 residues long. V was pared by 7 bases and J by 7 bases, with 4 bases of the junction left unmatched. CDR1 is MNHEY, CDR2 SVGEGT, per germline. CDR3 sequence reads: CASTDRGWTQYF. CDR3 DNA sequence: TGTGCCAGCACCGACAGGGGGTGGACCCAGTACTTC.

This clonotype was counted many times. The CDR3 DNA reads TGCGCCAGCAGCCAGGTCGATATCGATACGCAGTATTTT. Amino acids: CASSQVDIDTQYF. The rearrangement uses TRBV4-3 and TRBJ2-3; D ambiguous. Germline values: CDR1 LGHNA, CDR2 YSLEER. Trimming left V 3 bases short and J 6 bases short, with 10 bases between. The CDR3 sequence is 13 residues long.

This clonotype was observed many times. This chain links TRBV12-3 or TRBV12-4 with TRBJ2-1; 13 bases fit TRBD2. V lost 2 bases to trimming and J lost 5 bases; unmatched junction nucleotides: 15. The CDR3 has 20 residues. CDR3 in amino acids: CASSLRPGLAGIPGHNEQFF. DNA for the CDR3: TGTGCCAGCAGTTTACGACCGGGACTAGCGGGAATCCCTGGCCACAATGAGCAGTTCTTC.

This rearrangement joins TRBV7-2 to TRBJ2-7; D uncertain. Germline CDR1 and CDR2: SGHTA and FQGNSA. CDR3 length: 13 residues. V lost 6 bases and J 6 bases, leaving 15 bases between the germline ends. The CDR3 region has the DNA TGTGCCAGCAGACCCGGTACGACGGGCGAGCAGTACTTC. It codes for CASRPGTTGEQYF.

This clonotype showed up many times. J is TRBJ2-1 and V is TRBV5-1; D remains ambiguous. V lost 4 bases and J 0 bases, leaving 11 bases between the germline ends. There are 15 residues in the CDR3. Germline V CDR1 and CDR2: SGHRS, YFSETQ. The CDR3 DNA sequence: TGCGCCAGCAGCCTTGACTGGAGCTCCTACAATGAGCAGTTCTTC. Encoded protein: CASSLDWSSYNEQFF. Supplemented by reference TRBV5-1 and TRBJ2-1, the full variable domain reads KAGVTQTPRYLIKTRGQQVTLSCSPISGHRSVSWYQQTPGQGLQFLFEYFSETQRNKGNFPGRFSGRQFSNSRSEMNVSTLELGDSALYLCASSLDWSSYNEQFFGPGTRLTVL.

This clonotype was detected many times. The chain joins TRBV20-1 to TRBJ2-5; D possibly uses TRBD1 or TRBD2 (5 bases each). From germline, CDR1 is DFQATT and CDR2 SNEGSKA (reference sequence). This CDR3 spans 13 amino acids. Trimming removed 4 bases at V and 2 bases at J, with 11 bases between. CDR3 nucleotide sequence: TGCAGTGCTAAATGGTGGGGGCAAGAGACCCAGTACTTC. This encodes CSAKWWGQETQYF.

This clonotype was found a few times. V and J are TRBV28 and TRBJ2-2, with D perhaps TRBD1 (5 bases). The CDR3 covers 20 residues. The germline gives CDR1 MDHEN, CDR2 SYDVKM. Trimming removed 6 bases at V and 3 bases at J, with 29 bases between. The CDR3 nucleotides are TGTGCCAGCAGATCTCCAGCGTTGGGCCGACCCCAGGGTCACACCGGGGAGCTGTTTTTT. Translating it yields CASRSPALGRPQGHTGELFF.

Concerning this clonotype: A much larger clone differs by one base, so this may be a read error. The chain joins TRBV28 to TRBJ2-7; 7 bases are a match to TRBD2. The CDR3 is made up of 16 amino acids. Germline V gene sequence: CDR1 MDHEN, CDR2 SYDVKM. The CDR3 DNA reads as TGTGCCAGCAGTTTGAATTGGGCGGGAGTTTCCTACGAGCGGTACTTC. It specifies CASSLNWAGVSYERYF.

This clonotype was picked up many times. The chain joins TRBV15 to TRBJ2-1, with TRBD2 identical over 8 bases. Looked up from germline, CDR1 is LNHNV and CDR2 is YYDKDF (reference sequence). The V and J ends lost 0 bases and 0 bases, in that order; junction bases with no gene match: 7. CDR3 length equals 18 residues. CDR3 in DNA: TGTGCCACCAGCAGAGATCGAGGTAGCGGGAACTCCTACAATGAGCAGTTCTTC. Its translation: CATSRDRGSGNSYNEQFF.

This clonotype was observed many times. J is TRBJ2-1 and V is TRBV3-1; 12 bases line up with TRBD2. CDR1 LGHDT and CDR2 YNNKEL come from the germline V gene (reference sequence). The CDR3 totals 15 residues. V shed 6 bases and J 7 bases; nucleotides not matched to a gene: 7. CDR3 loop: CASRPTSGSVNEQFF. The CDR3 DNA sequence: TGTGCCAGCAGGCCGACTAGCGGGAGTGTAAATGAGCAGTTCTTC.

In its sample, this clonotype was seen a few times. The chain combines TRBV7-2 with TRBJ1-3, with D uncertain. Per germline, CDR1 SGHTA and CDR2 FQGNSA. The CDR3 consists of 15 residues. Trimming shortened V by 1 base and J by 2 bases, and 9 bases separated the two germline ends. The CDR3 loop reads CASSLVRSTGNTIYF. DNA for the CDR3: TGTGCCAGCAGCTTAGTGAGGTCTACTGGAAACACCATATATTTT.

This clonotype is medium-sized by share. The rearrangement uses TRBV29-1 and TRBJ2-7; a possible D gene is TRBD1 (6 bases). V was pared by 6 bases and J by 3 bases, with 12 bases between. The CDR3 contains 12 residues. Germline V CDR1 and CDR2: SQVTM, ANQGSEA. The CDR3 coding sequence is TGCAGCGTAGGAAGGGGGTTCTACGAGCAGTACTTC. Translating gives CSVGRGFYEQYF.

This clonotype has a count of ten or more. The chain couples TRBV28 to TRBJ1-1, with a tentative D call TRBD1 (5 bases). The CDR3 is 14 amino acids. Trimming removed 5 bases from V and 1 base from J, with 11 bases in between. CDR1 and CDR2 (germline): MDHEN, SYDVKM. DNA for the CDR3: TGTGCCAGCAGTCAGGGAGTCCGGAACACTGAAGCTTTCTTT. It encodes CASSQGVRNTEAFF. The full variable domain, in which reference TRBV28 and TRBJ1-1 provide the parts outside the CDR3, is DVKVTQSSRYLVKRTGEKVFLECVQDMDHENMFWYRQDPGLGLRLIYFSYDVKMKEKGDIPEGYSVSREKKERFSLILESASTNQTSMYLCASSQGVRNTEAFFGQGTRLTVV.

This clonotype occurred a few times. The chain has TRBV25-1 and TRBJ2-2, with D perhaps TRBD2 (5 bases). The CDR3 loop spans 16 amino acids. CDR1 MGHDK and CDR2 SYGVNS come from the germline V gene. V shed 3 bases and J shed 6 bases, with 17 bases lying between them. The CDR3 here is CASSELRLAAPGELFF. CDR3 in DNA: TGTGCCAGCAGTGAGTTGAGGCTAGCAGCACCCGGGGAGCTGTTTTTT.

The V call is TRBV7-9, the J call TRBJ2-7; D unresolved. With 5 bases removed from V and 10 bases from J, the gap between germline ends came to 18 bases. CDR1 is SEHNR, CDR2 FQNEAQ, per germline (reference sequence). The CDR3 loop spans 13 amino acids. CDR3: CASSLSDQYGQYF. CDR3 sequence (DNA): TGTGCCAGCAGCCTGTCGGATCAGTACGGACAGTACTTC.